This paragraph reports one TCR beta chain. What antigen it recognizes has not been identified. No base quality values were provided; no much bigger clone lies one nucleotide off. The trial excluded patients who had a history of autoimmune disease or were on systemic immunosuppression. Peripheral blood for TCR sequencing was collected from all dose cohorts at baseline, on cycle 4 day 1, and on cycle 7 day 1. The samples were drawn from a first-in-human, open-label, multicenter phase I dose-escalation trial of ivuxolimab. Adults with locally advanced or metastatic melanoma, renal cell carcinoma, hepatocellular carcinoma or head and neck squamous cell carcinoma were enrolled in the trial. Before TCR sequencing, CD4+ T cells and CD8+ T cells were sorted from peripheral blood as separate populations. This record belongs to a study of OX40 agonist ivuxolimab in advanced cancers. Regarding the study in general: Ivuxolimab, which targeted the costimulatory receptor OX40 (CD134), was an agonistic, fully human IgG2 monoclonal antibody. Patients were allowed to have had prior anti-PD-1, anti-PD-L1 or anti-CTLA-4 therapy, and approximately 40% of the dose-escalation patients had been treated with checkpoint inhibitors. In the dose-escalation cohort, 82.7% of patients were male, and the mean age was around 60 years, with a range of about 23 to 90. The paper covers the monotherapy dose-escalation part of the phase I ivuxolimab trial, which included N ≈ 50 patients. Three dose-escalation patients achieved partial responses, one with hepatocellular carcinoma and two with cutaneous melanoma. Among the roughly 50 dose-escalation patients, around 19 had hepatocellular carcinoma, about 15 melanoma, 9 renal cell carcinoma and 9 head and neck cancer. Intravenous ivuxolimab was administered to patients every 2 weeks at six dose levels: 0.01, 0.1, 0.3, 1.5, 3 and 10 mg/kg. Peripheral TCRbeta sequencing was intended to test whether TCR sequence diversity was altered and clonal T-cell expansion was caused by ivuxolimab. The study at large found these results: After ivuxolimab, more expanded clones were found on average in CD8+ T cells than in CD4+ T cells. In partial responders in the 0.1-3.0 mg/kg groups, normalized peripheral clonal expansion was found to be among the lowest, especially among CD8+ T cells. The antigen specificity of the peripheral T cells that underwent clonal expansion was not determined. Clonal expansion of both CD4+ and CD8+ blood T cells was observed from baseline to week 6 at doses 0.1 to 3.0 mg/kg. Low levels of normalized T-cell clonal expansion were also seen in some patients who did not respond.

To sequence the TCRbeta CDR3 region, genomic DNA was isolated from the sorted cells. The immunoSEQ Assay was used to sequence the TCRbeta CDR3 regions. TCRdb holds this immuneACCESS table with in-frame rearrangements only. Some clones are missing; in checked studies, unresolved V genes explain under half, and the rest has no known cause. This sample holds about 100,000 clones; 91% were observed only once. The ten largest make up roughly 0.53% of the sample. The sequence was collected from an adult with an advanced solid tumor such as melanoma, head and neck, liver or kidney cancer. Sequencing was performed on CD4+ or CD8+ T cells sorted from blood, taken in a trial of the OX40 agonist ivuxolimab.

The CDR3 protein sequence reads: CASSRGGIDTGELFF. The nucleotide sequence is TGCGCCAGCTCTAGAGGGGGGATCGACACCGGGGAGCTGTTTTTT. The sequence links TRBV5-1 to TRBJ2-2; the D gene is perhaps TRBD1 or TRBD2, each of them matching over 6 bases. The junction shows trimming of 7 bases on V and 3 bases on J, plus 16 bases between the germline ends. As encoded in the germline V gene, CDR1 is SGHRS while CDR2 is YFSETQ. Including the terminal cysteine and phenylalanine, the CDR3 comprises 15 residues. Just the 45-base CDR3 DNA is kept, in frame starting at base 1.